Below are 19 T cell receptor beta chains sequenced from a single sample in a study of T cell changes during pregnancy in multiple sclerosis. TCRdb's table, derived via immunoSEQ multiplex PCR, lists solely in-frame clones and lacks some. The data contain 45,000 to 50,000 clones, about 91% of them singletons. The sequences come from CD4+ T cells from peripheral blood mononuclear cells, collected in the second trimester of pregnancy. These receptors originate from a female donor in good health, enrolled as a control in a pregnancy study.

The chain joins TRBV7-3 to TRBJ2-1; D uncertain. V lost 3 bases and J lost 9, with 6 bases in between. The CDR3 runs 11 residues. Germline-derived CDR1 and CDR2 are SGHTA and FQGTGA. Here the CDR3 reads CASSLAGEQFF. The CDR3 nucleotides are TGTGCCAGCAGCTTGGCAGGTGAGCAGTTCTTC. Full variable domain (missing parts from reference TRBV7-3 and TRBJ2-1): GAGVSQTPSNKVTEKGKYVELRCDPISGHTALYWYRQSLGQGPEFLIYFQGTGAADDSGLPNDRFFAVRPEGSVSTLKIQRTERGDSAVYLCASSLAGEQFFGPGTRLTVL.

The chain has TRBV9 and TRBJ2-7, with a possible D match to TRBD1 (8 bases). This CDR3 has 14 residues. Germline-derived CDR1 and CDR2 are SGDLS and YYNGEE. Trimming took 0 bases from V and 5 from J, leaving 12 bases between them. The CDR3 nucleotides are TGTGCCAGCAGCGTAGGACAGGGGAGGGACGAGCAGTACTTC. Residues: CASSVGQGRDEQYF.

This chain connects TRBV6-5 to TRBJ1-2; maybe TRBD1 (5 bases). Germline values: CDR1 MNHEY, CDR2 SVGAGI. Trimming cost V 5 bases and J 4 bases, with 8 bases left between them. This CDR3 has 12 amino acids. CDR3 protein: CASSRDSYGYTF. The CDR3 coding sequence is TGTGCCAGCAGTAGAGACAGCTATGGCTACACCTTC.

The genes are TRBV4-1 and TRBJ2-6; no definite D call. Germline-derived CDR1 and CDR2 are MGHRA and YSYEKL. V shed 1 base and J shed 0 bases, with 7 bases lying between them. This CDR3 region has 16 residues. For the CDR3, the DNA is TGCGCCAGCAGCCAAGGAGTCAACTCTGGGGCCAACGTCCTGACTTTC. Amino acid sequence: CASSQGVNSGANVLTF.

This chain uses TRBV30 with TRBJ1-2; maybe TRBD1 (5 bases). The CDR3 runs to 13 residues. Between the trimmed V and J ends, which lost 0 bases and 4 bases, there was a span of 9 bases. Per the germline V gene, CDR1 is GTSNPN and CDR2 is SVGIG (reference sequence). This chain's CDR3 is CAWSVLGLYGYTF. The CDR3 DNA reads TGTGCCTGGAGTGTTTTGGGGCTCTATGGCTACACCTTC.

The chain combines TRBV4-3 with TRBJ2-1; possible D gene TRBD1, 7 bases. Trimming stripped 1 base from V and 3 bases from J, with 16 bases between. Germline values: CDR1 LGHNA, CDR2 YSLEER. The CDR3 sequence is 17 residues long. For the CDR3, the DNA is TGCGCCAGCAGCCAAGTCAGGGGCAGGGGGGACTACAATGAGCAGTTCTTC. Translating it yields CASSQVRGRGDYNEQFF.

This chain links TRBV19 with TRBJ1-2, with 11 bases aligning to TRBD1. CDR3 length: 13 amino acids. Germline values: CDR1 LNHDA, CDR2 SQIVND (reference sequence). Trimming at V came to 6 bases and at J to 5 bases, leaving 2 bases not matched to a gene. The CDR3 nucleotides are TGTGCCAGTAGGGGGGACAGGGGGTATGGCTACACCTTC. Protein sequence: CASRGDRGYGYTF.

This chain's CDR3 is CASSLDTYINIQYF. CDR3 nucleotides: TGTGCCAGCAGCTTGGACACTTACATAAACATTCAGTACTTC. The chain combines TRBV11-2 with TRBJ2-4; perhaps TRBD1 as D (5 bases). The CDR3 has 14 amino acids. V was pared by 3 bases and J by 6 bases, with 12 bases between. Germline V gene data show CDR1 as SGHAT and CDR2 as FQNNGV.

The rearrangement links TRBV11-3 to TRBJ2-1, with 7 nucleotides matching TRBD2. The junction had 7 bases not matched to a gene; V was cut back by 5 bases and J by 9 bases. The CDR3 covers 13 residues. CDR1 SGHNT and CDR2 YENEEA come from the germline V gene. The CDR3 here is CASSPQRGGEQFF. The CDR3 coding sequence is TGTGCCAGCAGCCCACAGCGGGGAGGTGAGCAGTTCTTC.

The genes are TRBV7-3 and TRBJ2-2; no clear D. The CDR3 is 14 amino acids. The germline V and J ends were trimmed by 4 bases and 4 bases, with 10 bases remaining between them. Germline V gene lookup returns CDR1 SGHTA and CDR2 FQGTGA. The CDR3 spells CASSSVRGTGELFF. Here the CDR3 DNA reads TGTGCCAGCAGCTCTGTGCGCGGCACCGGGGAGCTGTTTTTT.

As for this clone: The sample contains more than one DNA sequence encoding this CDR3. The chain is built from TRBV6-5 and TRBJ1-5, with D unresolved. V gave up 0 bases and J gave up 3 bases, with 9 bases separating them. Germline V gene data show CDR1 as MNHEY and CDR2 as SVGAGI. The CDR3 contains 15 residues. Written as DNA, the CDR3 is TGTGCCAGCAGTTACTCAGGAGGTGACAATCAGCCCCAGCATTTT. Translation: CASSYSGGDNQPQHF.

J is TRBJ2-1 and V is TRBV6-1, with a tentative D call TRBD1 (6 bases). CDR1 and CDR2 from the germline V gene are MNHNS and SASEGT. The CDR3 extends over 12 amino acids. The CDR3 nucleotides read TGTGGGACAGCGGCACACGACAATGAGCAGTTCTTC. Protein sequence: CGTAAHDNEQFF.

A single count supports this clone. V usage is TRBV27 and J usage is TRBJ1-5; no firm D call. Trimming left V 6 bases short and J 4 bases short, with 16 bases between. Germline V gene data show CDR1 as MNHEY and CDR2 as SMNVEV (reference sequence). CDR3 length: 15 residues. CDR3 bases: TGTGCCAGCAGCTCTCCCAGGCAGGCAAATCAGCCCCAGCATTTT. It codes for CASSSPRQANQPQHF.

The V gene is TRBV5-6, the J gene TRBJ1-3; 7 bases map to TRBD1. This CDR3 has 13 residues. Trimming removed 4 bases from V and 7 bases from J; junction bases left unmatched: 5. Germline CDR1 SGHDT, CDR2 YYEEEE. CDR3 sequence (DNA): TGTGCCAGCAGCGTGGACAGGTGGAACACCATATATTTT. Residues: CASSVDRWNTIYF.

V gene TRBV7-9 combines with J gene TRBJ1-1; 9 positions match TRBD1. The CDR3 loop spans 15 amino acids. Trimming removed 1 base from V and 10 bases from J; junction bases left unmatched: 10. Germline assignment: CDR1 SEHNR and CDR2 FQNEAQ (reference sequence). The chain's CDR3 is CASSLVTGQGGRAFF. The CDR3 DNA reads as TGTGCCAGCAGCTTAGTAACGGGACAGGGAGGGAGAGCTTTCTTT.

Here the CDR3 reads CASSQGMVAGGYEQYF. CDR3 coding DNA: TGCGCCAGCAGCCAAGGCATGGTTGCAGGGGGCTACGAGCAGTACTTC. The gene calls are TRBV4-1 and TRBJ2-7, with 7 bases aligning to TRBD1. The CDR3 is 16 residues long. The germline CDR1 and CDR2 sequences are MGHRA and YSYEKL. After removal of 1 base from V and 3 bases from J, the junction contained 9 bases not matched to a gene.

In nucleotides, the CDR3 is TGTGCCAGCGTTGCCCTACTCAATTCACCCCTCCACTTT. Translating it yields CASVALLNSPLHF. The chain carries TRBV6-1 and TRBJ1-6; D not certain. The CDR3 sequence is 13 residues long. Per germline, CDR1 MNHNS and CDR2 SASEGT. Trimming cost V 8 bases and J 7 bases, with 12 bases left between them.

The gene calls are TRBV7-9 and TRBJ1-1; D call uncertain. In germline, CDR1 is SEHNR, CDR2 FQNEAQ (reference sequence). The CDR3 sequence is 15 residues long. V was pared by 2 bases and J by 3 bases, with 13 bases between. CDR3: CASSLYGSGDTEAFF. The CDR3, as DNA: TGTGCCAGCAGCTTATATGGGAGCGGGGACACTGAAGCTTTCTTT.

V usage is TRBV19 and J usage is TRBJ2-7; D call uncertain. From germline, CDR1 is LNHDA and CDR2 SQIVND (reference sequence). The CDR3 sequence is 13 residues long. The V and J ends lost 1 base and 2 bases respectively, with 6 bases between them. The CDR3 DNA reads TGTGCCAGTAGTATAGGCGGAGCCTACGAGCAGTACTTC. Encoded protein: CASSIGGAYEQYF.